Listed below are T cell receptor beta chains from one sample, sequenced in a study of T cell responses to AZD1222 COVID-19 vaccine. The protocol was immunoSEQ multiplex PCR, while the TCRdb copy is restricted to in-frame clones and leaves out a portion. The repertoire holds 150,000 to 200,000 clones, with 85% to 95% as singletons. The material was peripheral blood, obtained on day 0 of AZD1222 vaccination. Every receptor here comes from an adult in good health. Both conserved end residues are part of each CDR3. Each record gives: clone size, D gene, J gene, V gene, CDR3 protein, CDR3 DNA. A D gene is named only where the DNA matches it firmly. The size entry is marked missing in some rows and otherwise reads once, few, many or a size class.

>-|-|TRBJ1-6|TRBV7-9
CATMAGQNSPLHF
TGTGCCACTATGGCAGGGCAGAATTCACCCCTCCACTTT
>-|TRBD1|TRBJ1-2|TRBV7-2
CASRAGTASYGYTF
TGTGCCAGCAGAGCCGGGACAGCCTCCTATGGCTACACCTTC
>once|-|TRBJ1-1|TRBV6-5
CASTLTGPLGTEAFF
TGTGCCAGCACCCTAACGGGCCCGCTGGGCACTGAAGCTTTCTTT
>-|TRBD1|TRBJ2-1|TRBV4-1
CASSQGGARDRDVHEQFF
TGCGCCAGCAGCCAAGGTGGGGCCCGGGACAGGGACGTGCATGAGCAGTTCTTC
>-|TRBD1|TRBJ1-6|TRBV10-3
CAISSRDSNSPLHF
TGTGCCATCAGTAGCCGGGACAGCAATTCACCCCTCCACTTT
>-|-|TRBJ2-3|TRBV12-3/TRBV12-4
CASSFSSDTQYF
TGTGCCAGCAGTTTTTCATCAGATACGCAGTATTTT
>once|-|TRBJ2-5|TRBV5-1
CASSWGRNHIQETQYF
TGCGCCAGCAGCTGGGGGCGAAACCACATACAAGAGACCCAGTACTTC
>-|-|TRBJ1-2|TRBV19
CASSLHQAGYGYTF
TGTGCCAGTAGTTTACACCAAGCCGGCTATGGCTACACCTTC
>-|-|TRBJ1-5|TRBV4-1
CASSQGPGRVGNQPQHF
TGCGCCAGCAGCCAAGGCCCTGGGAGGGTGGGCAATCAGCCCCAGCATTTT
>few|-|TRBJ2-1|TRBV12-3/TRBV12-4
CASSLYNEQFF
TGTGCCAGCAGTTTATACAATGAGCAGTTCTTC
>-|-|TRBJ2-5|TRBV24-1
CATSDPTGDQETQYF
TGTGCCACCAGTGACCCGACGGGGGACCAAGAGACCCAGTACTTC
>once|TRBD1|TRBJ1-3|TRBV19
CASSPGDSTSDTIYF
TGTGCCAGTAGTCCTGGGGACAGTACGAGCGACACCATATATTTT
>-|-|TRBJ2-4|TRBV6-2/TRBV6-3
CASSYQLVAKNIQYF
TGTGCCAGCAGTTACCAGCTAGTAGCCAAAAACATTCAGTACTTC
>-|TRBD1|TRBJ2-3|TRBV11-3
CASSYNMGTGTTDTQYF
TGTGCCAGCAGCTATAATATGGGGACAGGGACCACAGATACGCAGTATTTT
>-|TRBD1|TRBJ1-2|TRBV5-1
CASSLYDRESIGYTF
TGCGCCAGCAGCCTTTATGACAGGGAAAGCATTGGCTACACCTTC
>-|-|TRBJ2-5|TRBV7-9
CASSSPELAPGRETQYF
TGTGCCAGCAGCTCTCCCGAACTAGCCCCGGGCCGCGAGACCCAGTACTTC
>-|-|TRBJ1-2|TRBV5-1
CASSPGLTLDYGYTF
TGCGCCAGCAGCCCGGGACTTACCCTGGACTATGGCTACACCTTC
>-|TRBD2|TRBJ2-3|TRBV19
CASSSWTSGADTQYF
TGTGCCAGTAGTTCTTGGACTAGCGGGGCAGATACGCAGTATTTT
>-|TRBD2|TRBJ2-7|TRBV5-1
CASSFSLAEHYEQYF
TGCGCCAGCAGCTTTTCCCTAGCGGAGCACTACGAGCAGTACTTC
>once|-|TRBJ1-6|TRBV5-4
CASSLEYEGINSPLHF
TGTGCCAGCAGCCTCGAGTATGAGGGGATTAATTCACCCCTCCACTTT
>-|-|TRBJ1-3|TRBV5-5
CASSLANQGNTIYF
TGTGCCAGCAGCTTGGCCAACCAGGGGAACACCATATATTTT
>once|-|TRBJ2-7|TRBV5-4
CASSFFGGYEQYF
TGTGCCAGCAGCTTCTTCGGGGGATACGAGCAGTACTTC
>-|-|TRBJ1-5|TRBV28
CASSNGLNQPQHF
TGTGCCAGCAGCAATGGCCTAAATCAGCCCCAGCATTTT
>-|-|TRBJ1-1|TRBV7-9
CASSLEELSEAFF
TGTGCCAGCAGCTTAGAGGAGCTCTCTGAAGCTTTCTTT
>-|-|TRBJ2-2|TRBV5-1
CASSLGSIAGELFF
TGCGCCAGCAGCCTGGGGTCGATCGCCGGGGAGCTGTTTTTT
>few|-|TRBJ1-1|TRBV10-3
CAISSREPNTEAFF
TGTGCCATCAGCTCCCGGGAGCCCAACACTGAAGCTTTCTTT
>-|-|TRBJ2-7|TRBV13
CASSSMPYEQYF
TGTGCCAGCAGCTCCATGCCGTACGAGCAGTACTTC
>-|-|TRBJ2-5|TRBV18
CASSPVHEQETQYF
TGTGCCAGCTCACCGGTACACGAACAAGAGACCCAGTACTTC
>once|-|TRBJ1-4|TRBV6-5
CASRAGGQGNEKLFF
TGTGCCAGCAGGGCCGGGGGCCAGGGAAATGAAAAACTGTTTTTT
>-|-|TRBJ2-1|TRBV11-3
CASSPDPINNEQFF
TGTGCCAGCAGCCCTGACCCGATTAACAATGAGCAGTTCTTC
>-|-|TRBJ1-6|TRBV6-1
CASSEGQYNSPLHF
TGTGCCAGCAGTGAAGGACAGTATAATTCACCCCTCCACTTT
>-|TRBD1|TRBJ1-1|TRBV5-1
CASSKLTGVDTEAFF
TGCGCCAGCAGCAAACTAACAGGGGTGGACACTGAAGCTTTCTTT
>-|-|TRBJ1-1|TRBV29-1
CSVGASQRFMNTEAFF
TGCAGCGTTGGTGCCAGCCAGAGATTTATGAACACTGAAGCTTTCTTT
>once|TRBD1|TRBJ2-7|TRBV11-2
CASSSWTGRTYEQYF
TGTGCCAGCAGCTCTTGGACAGGGCGTACCTACGAGCAGTACTTC
>-|-|TRBJ1-4|TRBV18
CASSPSGRGNEKLFF
TGTGCCAGCTCACCATCGGGCAGGGGAAATGAAAAACTGTTTTTT
>few|TRBD1|TRBJ2-7|TRBV7-2
CASSLGGTGGYEQYF
TGTGCCAGCAGCTTAGGCGGGACAGGGGGCTACGAGCAGTACTTC
>-|TRBD2|TRBJ2-1|TRBV9
CASSSSGGTYNEQFF
TGTGCCAGCAGTTCCAGCGGGGGGACATACAATGAGCAGTTCTTC
>-|-|TRBJ1-2|TRBV7-9
CASSLGGRGYTF
TGTGCCAGCAGCTTAGGGGGGAGAGGCTACACCTTC
>-|-|TRBJ2-7|TRBV11-3
CASSATGRRSSYEQYF
TGTGCCAGCAGCGCCACAGGGCGTAGGAGCTCCTACGAGCAGTACTTC
>once|-|TRBJ2-7|TRBV4-1
CASSQVPGAVMYEQYF
TGCGCCAGCAGCCAAGTTCCCGGGGCAGTTATGTACGAGCAGTACTTC
>once|-|TRBJ1-5|TRBV7-9
CASSLGDYSNQPQHF
TGTGCCAGCAGCTTAGGAGATTATAGCAATCAGCCCCAGCATTTT
>-|-|TRBJ2-7|TRBV12-3/TRBV12-4
CASSPLGAYEQYF
TGTGCCAGCAGCCCCCTAGGAGCCTACGAGCAGTACTTC
>-|-|TRBJ1-5|TRBV6-5
CASSPILANQPQHF
TGTGCCAGCAGCCCGATTCTGGCCAATCAGCCCCAGCATTTT
>-|TRBD1|TRBJ2-2|TRBV7-8
CASSPADRGRLSGELFF
TGTGCCAGCAGCCCCGCGGACAGGGGGCGCCTGTCCGGGGAGCTGTTTTTT
>-|-|TRBJ1-1|TRBV20-1
CSASLAGNTEAFF
TGCAGTGCTAGTTTGGCGGGTAACACTGAAGCTTTCTTT
>-|TRBD1|TRBJ1-2|TRBV6-5
CASKPGGLRGYGYTF
TGTGCCAGCAAACCGGGGGGACTCAGGGGGTATGGCTACACCTTC
>-|TRBD1|TRBJ2-7|TRBV11-2
CASSFDRASVQYF
TGTGCCAGCAGTTTTGACAGGGCCTCTGTGCAGTACTTC
>few|-|TRBJ1-5|TRBV7-2
CASSLVSGAGLNQPQHF
TGTGCCAGCAGCTTAGTAAGTGGGGCAGGTCTCAATCAGCCCCAGCATTTT
>-|-|TRBJ1-4|TRBV10-3
CAISESIGSATNEKLFF
TGTGCCATCAGTGAGTCGATTGGGTCAGCAACTAATGAAAAACTGTTTTTT
>-|-|TRBJ1-5|TRBV14
CASSTTSDQPQHF
TGTGCCAGCAGCACCACCAGCGATCAGCCCCAGCATTTT
>-|-|TRBJ1-1|TRBV5-6
CASSKWSGLTEAFF
TGTGCCAGCAGCAAATGGTCAGGGCTCACTGAAGCTTTCTTT
>-|TRBD1|TRBJ1-3|TRBV2
CASSDTGGGNTIYF
TGTGCCAGCAGCGATACAGGGGGCGGAAACACCATATATTTT
>-|TRBD1|TRBJ1-1|TRBV10-1
CASSDRGPTEAFF
TGCGCCAGCAGTGACAGGGGGCCGACTGAAGCTTTCTTT